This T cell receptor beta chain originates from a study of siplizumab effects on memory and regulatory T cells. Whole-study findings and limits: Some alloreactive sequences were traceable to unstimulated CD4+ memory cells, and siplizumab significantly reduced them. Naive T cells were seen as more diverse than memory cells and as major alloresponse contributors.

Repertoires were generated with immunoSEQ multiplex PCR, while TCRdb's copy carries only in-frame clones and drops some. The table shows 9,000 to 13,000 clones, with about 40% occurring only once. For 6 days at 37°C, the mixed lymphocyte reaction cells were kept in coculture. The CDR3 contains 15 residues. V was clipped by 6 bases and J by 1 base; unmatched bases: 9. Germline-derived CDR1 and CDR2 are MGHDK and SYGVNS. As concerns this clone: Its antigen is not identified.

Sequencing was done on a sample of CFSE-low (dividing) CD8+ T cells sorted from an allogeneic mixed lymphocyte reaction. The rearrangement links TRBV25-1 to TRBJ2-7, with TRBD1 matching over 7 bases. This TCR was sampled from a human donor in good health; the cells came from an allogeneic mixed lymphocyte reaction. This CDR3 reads CASSPTTGLSYEQYF. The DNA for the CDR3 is TGTGCCAGCAGCCCGACGACAGGGTTATCCTACGAGCAGTACTTC.